This is a list of T cell receptor beta chains from one sample in a study of cytomegalovirus exposure and HLA in healthy donors. Clones were read by immunoSEQ multiplex PCR, and TCRdb kept only the in-frame ones, dropping some. Here the sample spans roughly 110,000 clones, 70% to 80% being singletons. Sequenced material: PBMCs. The receptors shown here come from a female donor in good health and CMV-seronegative. CDR3s include the opening cysteine and the closing phenylalanine or tryptophan. D genes are given only for firm matches. Clone size, where shown, is once, few, many, or a class for clones that have expanded.

v_call: TRBV28; j_call: TRBJ2-7; d_call: TRBD1; clone_size: -; cdr3_nt: TGTGCCAGCAGCCTCCGGACAGGGACCTACGAGCAGTACTTC; cdr3_aa: CASSLRTGTYEQYF
v_call: TRBV18; j_call: TRBJ2-1; d_call: -; clone_size: few; cdr3_nt: TGTGCCAGCTCTCCCGGGACTTTAAATGAGCAGTTCTTC; cdr3_aa: CASSPGTLNEQFF
v_call: TRBV11-3; j_call: TRBJ2-3; d_call: TRBD1; clone_size: -; cdr3_nt: TGTGCCAGCAGCTTGAGGGGGCAAATCGTAGCAGATACGCAGTATTTT; cdr3_aa: CASSLRGQIVADTQYF
v_call: TRBV7-8; j_call: TRBJ2-1; d_call: -; clone_size: once; cdr3_nt: TGTGCCAGCAGCTTAGCTCTCAATGAGCAGTTCTTC; cdr3_aa: CASSLALNEQFF
v_call: TRBV6-1; j_call: TRBJ1-6; d_call: TRBD1; clone_size: -; cdr3_nt: TGTGCCACTGGGGACAGTAGGAATTCACCCCTCCACTTT; cdr3_aa: CATGDSRNSPLHF
v_call: TRBV4-1; j_call: TRBJ2-2; d_call: -; clone_size: -; cdr3_nt: TGCGCCAGCAGCCAACCCTGGGCAGGGCCCACCGGGGAGCTGTTTTTT; cdr3_aa: CASSQPWAGPTGELFF
v_call: TRBV9; j_call: TRBJ2-6; d_call: -; clone_size: -; cdr3_nt: TGTGCCAGCAGCGTAGGAGGGGGTCCCAACGTCCTGACTTTC; cdr3_aa: CASSVGGGPNVLTF
v_call: TRBV4-1; j_call: TRBJ1-2; d_call: TRBD1; clone_size: -; cdr3_nt: TGCGCCAGCAGCCTCGGACAGGCCTTGGGCTATGGCTACACCTTC; cdr3_aa: CASSLGQALGYGYTF
v_call: TRBV5-1; j_call: TRBJ2-1; d_call: TRBD1; clone_size: -; cdr3_nt: TGCGCCAGCAGCCCAACGGGACAGGGGGCCTACAATGAGCAGTTCTTC; cdr3_aa: CASSPTGQGAYNEQFF
v_call: TRBV6-1; j_call: TRBJ1-3; d_call: -; clone_size: -; cdr3_nt: TGTGCCAGCAGTGACAGACTCAGCTCCTCTGGAAACACCATATATTTT; cdr3_aa: CASSDRLSSSGNTIYF
v_call: TRBV4-2; j_call: TRBJ2-7; d_call: -; clone_size: -; cdr3_nt: TGTGCCAGCAGCCAAGAAAATGCGGGATTTACCTACGAGCAGTACTTC; cdr3_aa: CASSQENAGFTYEQYF
v_call: TRBV5-1; j_call: TRBJ2-7; d_call: -; clone_size: -; cdr3_nt: TGCGCCAGCAGCCACGGAAGGACAGTCTCCTACGAGCAGTACTTC; cdr3_aa: CASSHGRTVSYEQYF
v_call: TRBV7-9; j_call: TRBJ1-1; d_call: -; clone_size: few; cdr3_nt: TGTGCCAGCAGCTTCTCAGACAGTATCACTGAAGCTTTCTTT; cdr3_aa: CASSFSDSITEAFF
v_call: TRBV5-4; j_call: TRBJ2-1; d_call: TRBD2; clone_size: -; cdr3_nt: TGTGCCAGCAGCCTTCAGGGACTAGCGGGTTACAATGAGCAGTTCTTC; cdr3_aa: CASSLQGLAGYNEQFF
v_call: TRBV5-8; j_call: TRBJ1-5; d_call: TRBD1; clone_size: -; cdr3_nt: TGTGCCAGCACTTCATGGGGACAGGGGGCAGGTCAGCCCCAGCATTTT; cdr3_aa: CASTSWGQGAGQPQHF
v_call: TRBV7-9; j_call: TRBJ1-4; d_call: -; clone_size: -; cdr3_nt: TGTGCCAGCAGCTCTTCCCCCGGGCCCTGGGGGGCTAATGAAAAACTGTTTTTT; cdr3_aa: CASSSSPGPWGANEKLFF
v_call: TRBV5-8; j_call: TRBJ2-7; d_call: -; clone_size: -; cdr3_nt: TGTGCCAGCAGCTTGATTCCCACAGGGACGTACTTC; cdr3_aa: CASSLIPTGTYF
v_call: TRBV4-1; j_call: TRBJ1-5; d_call: -; clone_size: -; cdr3_nt: TGCGCCAGCAACCTAGACGGAAATGGAGGGCCCCAGCATTTT; cdr3_aa: CASNLDGNGGPQHF
v_call: TRBV5-1; j_call: TRBJ2-5; d_call: -; clone_size: -; cdr3_nt: TGCGCCAGCAGCTCGAGTCAAGAGACCCAGTACTTC; cdr3_aa: CASSSSQETQYF
v_call: TRBV6-1; j_call: TRBJ2-3; d_call: -; clone_size: few; cdr3_nt: TGTGCCAGCAGTGACCACGTCACCGGGACACTAGGGAGGGGAGATACGCAGTATTTT; cdr3_aa: CASSDHVTGTLGRGDTQYF
v_call: TRBV5-4; j_call: TRBJ2-1; d_call: -; clone_size: -; cdr3_nt: TGTGCCAGCAGCTTTGGCACCCGCTCCTACAATGAGCAGTTCTTC; cdr3_aa: CASSFGTRSYNEQFF
v_call: TRBV27; j_call: TRBJ2-5; d_call: TRBD2; clone_size: -; cdr3_nt: TGTGCCAGCAGTTTACCCGATCTGAGGGGGACTAGCGGGATTTCGGAAGAGACCCAGTACTTC; cdr3_aa: CASSLPDLRGTSGISEETQYF
v_call: TRBV5-5; j_call: TRBJ1-5; d_call: -; clone_size: -; cdr3_nt: TGTGCCAGCAGCTTGGTAGGGACACCGTATAGCAATCAGCCCCAGCATTTT; cdr3_aa: CASSLVGTPYSNQPQHF
v_call: TRBV6-5; j_call: TRBJ2-7; d_call: TRBD2; clone_size: few; cdr3_nt: TGTGCCACCTGGAGAGCGGGAGGCCTGCCCGAGCAGTACTTC; cdr3_aa: CATWRAGGLPEQYF
v_call: TRBV6-6; j_call: TRBJ1-1; d_call: -; clone_size: few; cdr3_nt: TGTGCCAGCAGTCCCGGGCTAGCGAACACTGAAGCTTTCTTT; cdr3_aa: CASSPGLANTEAFF
v_call: TRBV5-1; j_call: TRBJ2-3; d_call: -; clone_size: -; cdr3_nt: TGCGCCAGCAGCTTTCGACAGACAGATACGCAGTATTTT; cdr3_aa: CASSFRQTDTQYF
v_call: TRBV4-3; j_call: TRBJ2-7; d_call: TRBD1; clone_size: few; cdr3_nt: TGCGCCAGCAGCCAGGACAGGGGCAATTACGAGCAGTACTTC; cdr3_aa: CASSQDRGNYEQYF
v_call: TRBV27; j_call: TRBJ2-5; d_call: TRBD1; clone_size: -; cdr3_nt: TGTGCCAGCCGACAGGGGGCAACTATCCAAGAGACCCAGTACTTC; cdr3_aa: CASRQGATIQETQYF
v_call: TRBV7-9; j_call: TRBJ1-1; d_call: TRBD1; clone_size: -; cdr3_nt: TGTGCCAGCAGCCAACAGCCTATTACGGACAGGGGAGGATCTGAAGCTTTCTTT; cdr3_aa: CASSQQPITDRGGSEAFF
v_call: TRBV7-9; j_call: TRBJ2-1; d_call: TRBD2; clone_size: few; cdr3_nt: TGTGCCAGCAGCCTAGGACTAGGAAGTCCGTTGCAGTTCTTC; cdr3_aa: CASSLGLGSPLQFF
v_call: TRBV15; j_call: TRBJ2-7; d_call: -; clone_size: -; cdr3_nt: TGTGCCACCAGCGTCCCCTCCTACGAGCAGTACTTC; cdr3_aa: CATSVPSYEQYF
v_call: TRBV27; j_call: TRBJ2-7; d_call: -; clone_size: -; cdr3_nt: TGTGCCAGCAGTTTCGGCGGAAACTACGAGCAGTACTTC; cdr3_aa: CASSFGGNYEQYF
v_call: TRBV21-1; j_call: TRBJ1-2; d_call: -; clone_size: -; cdr3_nt: TGTGCCAGCAAATACTCCCGGGAGAAGGGGTCCCACGGCTACACCTTC; cdr3_aa: CASKYSREKGSHGYTF
v_call: TRBV6-5; j_call: TRBJ1-1; d_call: -; clone_size: -; cdr3_nt: TGTGCCAGCAGTCGGAACACTGAAGCTTTCTTT; cdr3_aa: CASSRNTEAFF
v_call: TRBV27; j_call: TRBJ2-7; d_call: TRBD2; clone_size: once; cdr3_nt: TGTGCCAGCAAGGTCCTAGCGGGAGTAGTCAACGAGCAGTACTTC; cdr3_aa: CASKVLAGVVNEQYF